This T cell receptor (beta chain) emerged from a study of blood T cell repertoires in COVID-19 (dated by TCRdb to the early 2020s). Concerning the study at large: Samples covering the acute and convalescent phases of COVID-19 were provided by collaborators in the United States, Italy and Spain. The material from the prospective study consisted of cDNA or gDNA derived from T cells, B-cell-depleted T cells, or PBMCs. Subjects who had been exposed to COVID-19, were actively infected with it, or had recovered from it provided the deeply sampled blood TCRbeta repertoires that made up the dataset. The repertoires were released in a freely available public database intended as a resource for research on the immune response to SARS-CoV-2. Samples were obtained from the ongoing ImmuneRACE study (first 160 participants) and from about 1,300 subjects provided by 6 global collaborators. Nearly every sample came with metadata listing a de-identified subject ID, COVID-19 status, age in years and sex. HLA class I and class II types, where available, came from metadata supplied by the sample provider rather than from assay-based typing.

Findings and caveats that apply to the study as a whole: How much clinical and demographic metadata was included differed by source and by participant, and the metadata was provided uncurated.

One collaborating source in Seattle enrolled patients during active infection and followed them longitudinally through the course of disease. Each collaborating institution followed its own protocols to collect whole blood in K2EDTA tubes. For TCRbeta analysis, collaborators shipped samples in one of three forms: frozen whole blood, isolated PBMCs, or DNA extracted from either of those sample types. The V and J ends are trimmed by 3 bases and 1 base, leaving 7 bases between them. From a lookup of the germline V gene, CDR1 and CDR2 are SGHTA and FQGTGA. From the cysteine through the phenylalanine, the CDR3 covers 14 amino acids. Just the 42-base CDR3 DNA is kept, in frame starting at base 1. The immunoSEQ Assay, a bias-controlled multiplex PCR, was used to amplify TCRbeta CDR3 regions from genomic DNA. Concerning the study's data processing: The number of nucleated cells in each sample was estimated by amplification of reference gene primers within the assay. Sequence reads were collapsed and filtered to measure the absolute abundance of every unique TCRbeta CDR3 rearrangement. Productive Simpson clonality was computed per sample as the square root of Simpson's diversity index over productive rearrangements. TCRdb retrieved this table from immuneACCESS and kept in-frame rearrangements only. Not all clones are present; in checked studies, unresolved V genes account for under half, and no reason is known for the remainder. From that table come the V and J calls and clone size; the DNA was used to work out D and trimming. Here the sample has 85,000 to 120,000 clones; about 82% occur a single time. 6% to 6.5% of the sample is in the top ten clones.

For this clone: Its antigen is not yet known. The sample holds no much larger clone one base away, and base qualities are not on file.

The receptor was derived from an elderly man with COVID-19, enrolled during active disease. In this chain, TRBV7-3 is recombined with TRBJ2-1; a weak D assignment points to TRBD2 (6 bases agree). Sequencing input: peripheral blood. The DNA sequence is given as TGTGCCAGCAGCTTGGCGGGATCCTACAATGAGCAGTTCTTC. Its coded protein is CASSLAGSYNEQFF. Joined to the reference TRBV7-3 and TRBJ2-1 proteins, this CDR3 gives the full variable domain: GAGVSQTPSNKVTEKGKYVELRCDPISGHTALYWYRQSLGQGPEFLIYFQGTGAADDSGLPNDRFFAVRPEGSVSTLKIQRTERGDSAVYLCASSLAGSYNEQFFGPGTRLTVL.